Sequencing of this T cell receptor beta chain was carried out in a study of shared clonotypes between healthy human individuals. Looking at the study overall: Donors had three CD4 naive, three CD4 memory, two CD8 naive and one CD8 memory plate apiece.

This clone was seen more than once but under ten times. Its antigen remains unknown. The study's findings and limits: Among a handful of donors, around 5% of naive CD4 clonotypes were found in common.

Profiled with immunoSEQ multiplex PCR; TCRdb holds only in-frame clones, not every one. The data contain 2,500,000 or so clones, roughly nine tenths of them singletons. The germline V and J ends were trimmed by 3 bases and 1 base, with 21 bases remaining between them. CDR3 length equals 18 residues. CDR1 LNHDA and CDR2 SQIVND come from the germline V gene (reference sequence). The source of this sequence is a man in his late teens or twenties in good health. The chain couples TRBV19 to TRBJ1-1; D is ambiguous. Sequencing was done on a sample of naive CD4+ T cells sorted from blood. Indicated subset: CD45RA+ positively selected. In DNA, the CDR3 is TGTGCCAGTAGTATTGGGTTGGGCGCGCCGGGTAGGAACACTGAAGCTTTCTTT. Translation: CASSIGLGAPGRNTEAFF.